This TCR beta chain was observed in a study of blood T cell repertoires in COVID-19. Whole-study context: Sources were T cells, B-cell-depleted T cells, or PBMCs; the material itself was cDNA or gDNA.

Assay: immunoSEQ multiplex PCR; the TCRdb copy retains only in-frame clones and omits some. Of about 50,000 clones in the sample, 92% were seen once. The V and J ends lost 4 bases and 2 bases respectively, with 2 bases between them. The CDR3 is 11 residues long. From germline, CDR1 is SGHNT and CDR2 YENEEA. The sample consisted of peripheral blood. The rearrangement links TRBV11-3 to TRBJ2-5, with unresolved D. This sequence originates from a man aged 50 or older with active COVID-19. The CDR3 protein is CASSSQETQYF. In nucleotides, the CDR3 is TGTGCCAGCAGCTCACAAGAGACCCAGTACTTC.